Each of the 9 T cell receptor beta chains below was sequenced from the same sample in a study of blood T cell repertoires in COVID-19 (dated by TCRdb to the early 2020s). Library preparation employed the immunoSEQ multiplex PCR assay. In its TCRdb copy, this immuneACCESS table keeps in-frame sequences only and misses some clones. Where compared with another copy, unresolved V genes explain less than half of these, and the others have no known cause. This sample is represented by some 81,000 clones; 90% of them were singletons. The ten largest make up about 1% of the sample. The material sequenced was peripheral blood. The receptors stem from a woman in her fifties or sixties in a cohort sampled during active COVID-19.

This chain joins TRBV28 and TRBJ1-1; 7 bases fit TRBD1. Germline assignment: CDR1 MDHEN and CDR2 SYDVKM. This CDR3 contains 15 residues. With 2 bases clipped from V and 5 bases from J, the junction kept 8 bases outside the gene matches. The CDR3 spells CASSLKGAVRTEAFF. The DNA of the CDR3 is TGTGCCAGCAGTTTAAAGGGGGCGGTTAGGACTGAAGCTTTCTTT.

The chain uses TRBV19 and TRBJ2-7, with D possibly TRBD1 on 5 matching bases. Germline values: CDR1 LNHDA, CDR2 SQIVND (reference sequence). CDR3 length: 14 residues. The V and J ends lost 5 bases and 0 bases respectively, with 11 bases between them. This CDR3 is CASSPRVSSYEQYF. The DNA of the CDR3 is TGTGCCAGTAGTCCCAGGGTTAGCTCCTACGAGCAGTACTTC.

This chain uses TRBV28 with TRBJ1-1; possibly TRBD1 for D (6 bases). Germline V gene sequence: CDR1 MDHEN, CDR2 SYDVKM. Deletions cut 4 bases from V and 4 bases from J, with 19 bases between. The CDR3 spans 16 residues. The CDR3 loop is CASSYQAAGAATEAFF. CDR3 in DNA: TGTGCCAGCAGTTATCAGGCGGCGGGGGCGGCCACTGAAGCTTTCTTT.

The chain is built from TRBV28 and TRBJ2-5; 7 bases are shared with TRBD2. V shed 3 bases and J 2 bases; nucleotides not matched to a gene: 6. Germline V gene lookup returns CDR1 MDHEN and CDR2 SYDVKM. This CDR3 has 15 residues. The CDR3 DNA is TGTGCCAGCAGTTTCGGAGCGGGAATTCAAGAGACCCAGTACTTC. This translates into CASSFGAGIQETQYF.

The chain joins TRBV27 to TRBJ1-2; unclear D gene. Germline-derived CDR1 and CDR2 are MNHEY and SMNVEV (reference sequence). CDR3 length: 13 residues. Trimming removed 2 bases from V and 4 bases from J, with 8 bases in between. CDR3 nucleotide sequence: TGTGCCAGCAGTTTAGGACGGGGCTATGGCTACACCTTC. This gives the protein CASSLGRGYGYTF.

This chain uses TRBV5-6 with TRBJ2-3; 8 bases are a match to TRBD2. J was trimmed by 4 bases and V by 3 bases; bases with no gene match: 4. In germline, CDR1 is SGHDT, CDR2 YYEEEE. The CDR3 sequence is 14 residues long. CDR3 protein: CASSSGLAPDTQYF. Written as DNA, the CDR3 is TGTGCCAGCAGCTCTGGACTAGCCCCAGATACGCAGTATTTT. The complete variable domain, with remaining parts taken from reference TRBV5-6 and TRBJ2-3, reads DAGVTQSPTHLIKTRGQQVTLRCSPKSGHDTVSWYQQALGQGPQFIFQYYEEEERQRGNFPDRFSGHQFPNYSSELNVNALLLGDSALYLCASSSGLAPDTQYFGPGTRLTVL.

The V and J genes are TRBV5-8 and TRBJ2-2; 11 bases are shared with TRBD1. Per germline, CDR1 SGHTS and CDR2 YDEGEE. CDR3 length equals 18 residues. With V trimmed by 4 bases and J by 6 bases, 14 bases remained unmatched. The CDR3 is CASSRHGTGGGRAGELFF. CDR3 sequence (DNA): TGTGCCAGCAGCCGCCATGGGACAGGGGGAGGACGAGCCGGGGAGCTGTTTTTT. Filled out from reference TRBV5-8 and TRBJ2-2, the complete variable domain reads EAGVTQSPTHLIKTRGQQATLRCSPISGHTSVYWYQQALGLGLQFLLWYDEGEERNRGNFPPRFSGRQFPNYSSELNVNALELEDSALYLCASSRHGTGGGRAGELFFGEGSRLTVL.

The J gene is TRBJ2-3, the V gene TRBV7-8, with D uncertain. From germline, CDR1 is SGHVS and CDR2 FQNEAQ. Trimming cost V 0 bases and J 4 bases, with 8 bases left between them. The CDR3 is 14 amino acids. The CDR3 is CASSLASRPDTQYF. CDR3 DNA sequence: TGTGCCAGCAGCTTAGCCTCTAGGCCAGATACGCAGTATTTT.

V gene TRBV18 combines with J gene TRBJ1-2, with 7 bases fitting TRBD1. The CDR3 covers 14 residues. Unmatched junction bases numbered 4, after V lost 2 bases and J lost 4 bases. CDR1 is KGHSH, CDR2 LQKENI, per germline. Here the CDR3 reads CASSPDGTAYGYTF. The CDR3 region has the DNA TGTGCCAGCTCACCAGACGGGACAGCCTATGGCTACACCTTC.